Below, 23 T cell receptor beta chains from the same sample are listed, as sequenced in a study of blood T cell repertoires in COVID-19. Libraries were prepared by immunoSEQ multiplex PCR; TCRdb keeps only in-frame clonotypes and omits some of them. Altogether roughly 300,000 clones are present, around 83% being singletons, with the ten largest covering 0.95% to 1.5%. Sequencing used peripheral blood. The receptor source for this set is a woman between 50 and 59 years old with acute or convalescent COVID-19.

The V call is TRBV29-1, the J call TRBJ2-1, with D maybe TRBD2 (6 bases). Germline assignment: CDR1 SQVTM and CDR2 ANQGSEA. The CDR3 length is 14 residues. With 7 bases removed from V and 4 bases from J, the gap between germline ends came to 17 bases. The CDR3 coding sequence is TGCAGCGCCCCCCTGAGCGGGCAGTACAATGAGCAGTTCTTC. Residues: CSAPLSGQYNEQFF.

The chain couples TRBV4-3 to TRBJ2-7, with 10 positions matching TRBD2. The trim removed 4 bases at V and 8 bases at J, leaving 5 bases unmatched. The CDR3 has 13 residues. The V gene's germline CDR1 is LGHNA and CDR2 YSLEER. DNA for the CDR3: TGCGCCAGCAGCCCCGGACTAGCGGTACAGCAGTACTTC. Residues: CASSPGLAVQQYF.

The chain couples TRBV7-2 to TRBJ2-3; 12 nucleotides line up with TRBD2. The CDR3 runs 17 residues. The germline CDR1 and CDR2 sequences are SGHTA and FQGNSA. V lost 6 bases, J lost 6 bases, and 13 bases stayed unmatched. The CDR3 loop is CASSLRLAGVPKDTQYF. In DNA, the CDR3 is TGTGCCAGCAGTCTAAGACTAGCGGGAGTTCCCAAGGATACGCAGTATTTT.

The chain links TRBV7-2 to TRBJ1-5, with a tentative D call TRBD1 (5 bases). The CDR3 sequence is 13 residues long. V was shortened by 9 bases and J by 3 bases, with 12 bases between the two germline ends. Germline V gene sequence: CDR1 SGHTA, CDR2 FQGNSA. The CDR3, as DNA: TGTGCCAGTTCCAGGGATCACAATCAGCCCCAGCATTTT. This codes for CASSRDHNQPQHF.

The chain carries TRBV5-1 and TRBJ1-6; 10 bases are a match to TRBD1. Trimming removed 5 bases from V and 8 bases from J; junction bases left unmatched: 7. Per germline, CDR1 SGHRS and CDR2 YFSETQ. The CDR3 loop spans 15 amino acids. The CDR3 sequence: CASRVGTGADSPLHF. CDR3 in DNA: TGCGCCAGCAGGGTTGGGACAGGGGCGGATTCACCCCTCCACTTT.

This clone was observed a handful of times. The chain uses TRBV14 and TRBJ1-2; D not resolved. V was clipped by 2 bases and J by 6 bases, with 13 bases between them. The CDR3 contains 14 residues. From germline, CDR1 is SGHDN and CDR2 FVKESK. The CDR3 DNA is TGTGCCAGCAGCCAATGGCCGGAGATTAATGGCTACACCTTC. Translation: CASSQWPEINGYTF.

The gene calls are TRBV7-2 and TRBJ2-2, with D perhaps TRBD2 (7 bases). The CDR3 is made up of 15 amino acids. Germline CDR1 is SGHTA and CDR2 is FQGNSA. Trimming took 2 bases from V and 6 from J, leaving 13 bases between them. CDR3 DNA sequence: TGTGCCAGCAGCTTATTACGGGGGGCGCCCGGGGAGCTGTTTTTT. Residues: CASSLLRGAPGELFF.

The V and J genes are TRBV10-3 and TRBJ1-1; perhaps TRBD1 as D (6 bases). Germline V CDR1 and CDR2: ENHRY, SYGVKD. The CDR3 runs 14 residues. Trimming took 4 bases from V and 4 from J, leaving 13 bases between them. CDR3: CAISGDIKGTEAFF. The CDR3 nucleotides read TGTGCCATCAGTGGGGACATAAAGGGCACTGAAGCTTTCTTT.

The chain is built from TRBV5-6 and TRBJ2-5; 10 bases agree with TRBD2. Per germline, CDR1 SGHDT and CDR2 YYEEEE. The CDR3 is 15 amino acids. Germline trimming cut 3 bases from V and 2 bases from J; bases unmatched to any gene: 4. The DNA for the CDR3 is TGTGCCAGCAGCTCCACGACTAGCGGGCAAGAGACCCAGTACTTC. Residues: CASSSTTSGQETQYF.

V is TRBV5-5 and J is TRBJ2-7, with D perhaps matching TRBD2 (6 bases). The CDR3 totals 13 residues. Germline CDR1 reads SGHKS; CDR2 reads YYEKEE (reference sequence). V dropped 0 bases and J dropped 3 bases, with 7 bases sitting between them. DNA of the CDR3: TGTGCCAGCAGCTTGGTGGGGGGCTACGAGCAGTACGTC. Amino acids: CASSLVGGYEQYV.

In DNA, the CDR3 is TGTGCCAGCAGTTCAGATCCAGGGGGTCACGGCTACACCTTC. This sequence encodes CASSSDPGGHGYTF. The rearrangement links TRBV6-5 to TRBJ1-2; 7 bases map to TRBD1. V trimming: 4 bases; J trimming: 8 bases; junction bases outside the gene matches: 10. In germline, CDR1 is MNHEY, CDR2 SVGAGI. This CDR3 is built from 14 residues.

The J gene is TRBJ2-4, the V gene TRBV6-2 or TRBV6-3; TRBD2 matches 8 bases. After removal of 3 bases from V and 2 bases from J, the junction contained 21 bases not matched to a gene. Germline-derived CDR1 and CDR2 are MNHEY and SVGEGT. The CDR3 consists of 21 residues. The CDR3 reads CASSYPPQPSLAEGTKNIQYF. CDR3 sequence (DNA): TGTGCCAGCAGTTATCCCCCCCAACCTTCACTAGCGGAGGGGACCAAAAACATTCAGTACTTC.

The V call is TRBV15, the J call TRBJ2-5; D remains unclear. Looked up from germline, CDR1 is LNHNV and CDR2 is YYDKDF (reference sequence). CDR3 length: 13 amino acids. V was shortened by 0 bases and J by 5 bases, with 7 bases between the two germline ends. CDR3 coding DNA: TGTGCCACCAGCAGAGATCGGCGGGAGACCCAGTACTTC. It codes for CATSRDRRETQYF.

This clone was counted a single time. The rearrangement uses TRBV10-3 and TRBJ2-3, with D tentatively TRBD1 (5 bases). This CDR3 is 13 amino acids long. V lost 7 bases and J lost 2, with 10 bases in between. Germline lookup yields CDR1 ENHRY and CDR2 SYGVKD. DNA of the CDR3: TGTGCCATCAACGCCAGGGACACAGATACGCAGTATTTT. This encodes CAINARDTDTQYF.

The J gene is TRBJ1-1, the V gene TRBV25-1; 7 nucleotides match TRBD1. From germline, CDR1 is MGHDK and CDR2 SYGVNS. There are 13 residues in the CDR3. Trimming at V came to 5 bases and at J to 4 bases, leaving 4 bases not matched to a gene. The CDR3 here is CASSKAGGTEAFF. CDR3 nucleotides: TGTGCCAGCAGTAAGGCAGGGGGCACTGAAGCTTTCTTT.

This clone was counted a few times. The chain couples TRBV7-9 to TRBJ2-2; D uncertain. Per germline, CDR1 SEHNR and CDR2 FQNEAQ (reference sequence). CDR3 length: 12 residues. Trimming removed 5 bases at V and 5 bases at J, with 6 bases between. The chain's CDR3 is CASSPPTGELFF. Here the CDR3 DNA reads TGTGCCAGCAGCCCCCCAACCGGGGAGCTGTTTTTT.

In this sample, this clone turned up a few times. The V gene is TRBV7-2, the J gene TRBJ2-3; TRBD2 matches 11 bases. CDR1 SGHTA and CDR2 FQGNSA come from the germline V gene. The length of the CDR3 is 16 residues. The V gene end was trimmed by 5 bases and the J gene end by 3 bases; junction bases not matched to a gene: 7. This chain's CDR3 is CASSVLAGGRTDTQYF. The CDR3 DNA is TGTGCCAGCAGCGTTCTAGCGGGAGGACGGACAGATACGCAGTATTTT.

This clone has just one count. The chain's CDR3 is CASSFSGREDTQYF. The DNA for the CDR3 is TGTGCCAGCAGCTTTAGCGGGAGAGAAGATACGCAGTATTTT. V usage is TRBV7-2 and J usage is TRBJ2-3, with 9 bases aligning to TRBD2. V dropped 3 bases and J dropped 5; count of bases not matched to a gene: 3. Germline V CDR1 and CDR2: SGHTA, FQGNSA. This CDR3 has 14 residues.

This clone was detected only once. CDR3 sequence (DNA): TGTGCCAGCAGTAGCATGTTACAGGTCCTTAATGAAAAACTGTTTTTT. Protein product: CASSSMLQVLNEKLFF. The chain employs TRBV2 and TRBJ1-4; possibly TRBD1 for D (5 bases). Trimming shortened V by 5 bases and J by 4 bases, and 17 bases separated the two germline ends. The CDR3 covers 16 residues. CDR1 and CDR2 from the germline V gene are SNHLY and FYNNEI.

This chain links TRBV25-1 with TRBJ2-7; the D gene is possibly TRBD2 (6 bases). V lost 0 bases and J 1 base, leaving 10 bases between the germline ends. The CDR3 covers 15 residues. CDR1 is MGHDK and CDR2 is SYGVNS in the germline V gene. The chain's CDR3 is CASSEYLGGSYEQYF. In nucleotides, the CDR3 is TGTGCCAGCAGTGAATATCTCGGGGGATCCTACGAGCAGTACTTC.

The CDR3 DNA follows: TGTGCCTGGAGTCTAGCGGACTACAATGAGCAGTTCTTC. Translating it yields CAWSLADYNEQFF. The chain carries TRBV30 and TRBJ2-1, with TRBD2 identical over 7 bases. V gave up 2 bases and J gave up 3 bases; unmatched junction bases: 1. This CDR3 has 13 residues. Germline CDR1 is GTSNPN and CDR2 is SVGIG (reference sequence).

The J gene is TRBJ2-3, the V gene TRBV2, with TRBD2 matching over 10 bases. Germline V gives CDR1 SNHLY, CDR2 FYNNEI. V lost 8 bases, J lost 5 bases, and 13 bases stayed unmatched. The CDR3 is 16 residues long. CDR3 nucleotides: TGTGCCAGCCGCCTCCTAGCGGGAGCTAGTGGAGATACGCAGTATTTT. Protein sequence: CASRLLAGASGDTQYF. Full variable domain (rest looked up from reference TRBV2 and TRBJ2-3): EPEVTQTPSHQVTQMGQEVILRCVPISNHLYFYWYRQILGQKVEFLVSFYNNEISEKSEIFDDQFSVERPDGSNFTLKIRSTKLEDSAMYFCASRLLAGASGDTQYFGPGTRLTVL.

This clone was counted once. This rearrangement joins TRBV10-3 to TRBJ2-2; TRBD1 agrees at 11 bases. With 6 bases clipped from V and 5 bases from J, the junction kept 5 bases outside the gene matches. The germline V gene encodes CDR1 ENHRY and CDR2 SYGVKD. The CDR3 contains 15 residues. CDR3 nucleotides: TGTGCCATCAGCCGCGGGACAGGGGGGACCGGGGAGCTGTTTTTT. It yields the protein CAISRGTGGTGELFF.